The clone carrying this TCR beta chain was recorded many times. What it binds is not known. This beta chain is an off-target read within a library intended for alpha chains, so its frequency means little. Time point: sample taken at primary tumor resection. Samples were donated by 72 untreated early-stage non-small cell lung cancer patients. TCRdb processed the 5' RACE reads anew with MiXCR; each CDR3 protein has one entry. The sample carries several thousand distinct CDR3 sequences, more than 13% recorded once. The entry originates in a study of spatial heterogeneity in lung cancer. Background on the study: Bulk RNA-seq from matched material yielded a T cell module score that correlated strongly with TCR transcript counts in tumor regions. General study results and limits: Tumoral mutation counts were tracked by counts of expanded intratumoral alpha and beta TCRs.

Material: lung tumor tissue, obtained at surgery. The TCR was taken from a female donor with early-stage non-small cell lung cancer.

CDR3 DNA sequence: TGTGCCTGGAGTGGCCAAGAGACCCAGTACTTC. Protein product: CAWSGQETQYF. The chain is built from TRBV30 and TRBJ2-5, with no clear D. There are 11 residues in the CDR3. The germline V and J ends were trimmed by 1 base and 1 base, with 1 base remaining between them. Per the germline V gene, CDR1 is GTSNPN and CDR2 is SVGIG (reference sequence).